A selection of T cell receptor beta chains follows, all from one sample in a study of T cells after yellow fever vaccination. TCRdb reanalysed the 5' RACE reads using MiXCR and keeps one entry per CDR3 protein. The sample consists of under 500,000 distinct CDR3 sequences, around 20% of them appearing once. The source material was PBMCs, sampled before the yellow fever booster vaccination. The receptors originated from a man aged 18 to 35 who received the YFV17D yellow fever vaccine. The conserved cysteine and the conserved F or W are not part of the CDR3 here. Fields, in order: V gene, J gene, CDR3 protein.

TRBV7-9	TRBJ2-7	ASGRGGEQY
TRBV6-6	TRBJ1-1	ATLGQGLTEAF
TRBV7-3	TRBJ2-4	ASSPSRGDIQY
TRBV2	TRBJ1-6	ASGTANSPLH
TRBV9	TRBJ2-5	ASSVVGQVEETQY
TRBV6-5	TRBJ2-2	ASSLKISPTGELF
TRBV7-9	TRBJ2-3	ASSLRSSGGVP
TRBV6-5	TRBJ2-1	ASSYGAPDNEQF
TRBV30	TRBJ2-7	AWDGGRSSYEQY
TRBV6-6	TRBJ1-5	ASRLENQPKH
TRBV4-3	TRBJ2-3	ASSQGLVQATQY
TRBV7-2	TRBJ1-6	ASRPGQGGSPLH
TRBV5-1	TRBJ2-7	ASSLGTANYEQY
TRBV6-9	TRBJ2-3	ASNSGETDTQY
TRBV27	TRBJ2-6	ASSLTSGTGSRGANVLT
TRBV7-2	TRBJ1-1	ASSLGPPELMNTEAF
TRBV11-3	TRBJ2-5	ASSLGLGKTQY
TRBV20-1	TRBJ2-4	SAVIGGINIQY
TRBV20-1	TRBJ1-5	SAQRGAQPQH
TRBV20-1	TRBJ1-2	SARVDNYGYT
TRBV12-3/TRBV12-4	TRBJ2-1	ASSLRRGGLGEQF
TRBV30	TRBJ2-3	AWSLGFTDTQY
TRBV4-3	TRBJ1-2	ASSQDLGYGYT
TRBV20-1	TRBJ2-3	SASAIATDTQY
TRBV7-2	TRBJ2-3	ASSSLGGVIDTQY
TRBV5-4	TRBJ1-3	ASSPFSSGNTIY
TRBV25-1	TRBJ1-2	ASSDHRQGDGYT
TRBV20-1	TRBJ2-4	SAGPPAQNIQY
TRBV4-2	TRBJ2-6	ASSQEDTGSANVLT
TRBV7-3	TRBJ2-5	ASSSYRDGGTQY
TRBV5-1	TRBJ2-3	ASSLELAGGTDTQY
TRBV7-2	TRBJ2-1	ASSLGGPSNEQF
TRBV12-3/TRBV12-4	TRBJ2-2	ASSPRALNTGELF
TRBV9	TRBJ1-1	ASSVRTGDTEAF
TRBV7-6	TRBJ2-2	ASSQSTGTGTGELF
TRBV7-9	TRBJ2-4	ASSLLTGTGPLAKNIQY
TRBV12-3/TRBV12-4	TRBJ1-2	ASSLFSGRPYGYT
TRBV6-6	TRBJ2-7	ASSYGGVSYEQY
TRBV20-1	TRBJ2-3	SADRWDRGRLYTQY
TRBV7-2	TRBJ2-3	ASSFAPSGTGVDTQY
TRBV4-3	TRBJ1-5	ASSQDYWERGQPQH
TRBV29-1	TRBJ2-7	SVGVGLIGYEQY
TRBV12-5	TRBJ2-4	ASGTGVAKNIQY
TRBV21-1	TRBJ2-3	ASSKAGRGWTDTQY
TRBV28	TRBJ2-1	ASRSGGAGPNEQF
TRBV7-8	TRBJ1-4	ASSFRTGLGEKLF